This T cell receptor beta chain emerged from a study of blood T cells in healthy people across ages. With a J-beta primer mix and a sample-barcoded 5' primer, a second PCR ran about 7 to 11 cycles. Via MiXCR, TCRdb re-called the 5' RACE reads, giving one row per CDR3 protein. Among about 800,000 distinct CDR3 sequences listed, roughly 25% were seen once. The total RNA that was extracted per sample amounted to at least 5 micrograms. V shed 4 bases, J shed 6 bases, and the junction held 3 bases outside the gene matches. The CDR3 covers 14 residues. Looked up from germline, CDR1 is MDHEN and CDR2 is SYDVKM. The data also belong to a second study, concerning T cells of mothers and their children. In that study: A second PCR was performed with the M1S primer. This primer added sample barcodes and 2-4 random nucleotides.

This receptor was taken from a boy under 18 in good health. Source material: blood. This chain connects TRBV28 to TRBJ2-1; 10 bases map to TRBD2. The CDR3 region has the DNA TGTGCCAGCAGTTCTAGCGGGAGAATCAATGAGCAGTTCTTC. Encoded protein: CASSSSGRINEQFF.